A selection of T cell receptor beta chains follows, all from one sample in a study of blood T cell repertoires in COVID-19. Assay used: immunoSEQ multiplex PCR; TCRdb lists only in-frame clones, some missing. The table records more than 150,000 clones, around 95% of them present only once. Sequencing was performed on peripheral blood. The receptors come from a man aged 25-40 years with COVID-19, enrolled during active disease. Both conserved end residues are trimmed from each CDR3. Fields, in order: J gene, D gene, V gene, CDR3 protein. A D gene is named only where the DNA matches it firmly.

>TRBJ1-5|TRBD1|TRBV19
ASRWTGDQPQH
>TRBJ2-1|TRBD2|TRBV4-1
ASSQVEGLAAYNEQF
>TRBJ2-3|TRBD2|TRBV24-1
ATSDSGGGLTDTQY
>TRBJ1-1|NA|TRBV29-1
SVARNTEAF
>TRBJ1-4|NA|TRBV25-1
ASSAAGVIEKLF
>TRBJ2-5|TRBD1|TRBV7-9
ASSPGQGGETQY
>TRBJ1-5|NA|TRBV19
ASRDTTNQPQH
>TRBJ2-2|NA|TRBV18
ASSPPKTGQTGELF
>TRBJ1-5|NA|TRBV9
ASSVTDSNQPQH
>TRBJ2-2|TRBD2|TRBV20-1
SASERGHSTGELF
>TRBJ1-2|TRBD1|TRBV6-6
ASSNRGGFGYT
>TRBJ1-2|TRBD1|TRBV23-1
ASSPDTTGGEFGDYGYT
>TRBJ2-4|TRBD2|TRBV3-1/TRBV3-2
ASSRRGAGEDKNTQY
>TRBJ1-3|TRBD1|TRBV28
ASSRRDRGLYGNTIY
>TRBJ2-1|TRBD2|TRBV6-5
ARQLAGPRNEQF
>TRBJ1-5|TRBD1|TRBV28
ASSSGQGDQPQH
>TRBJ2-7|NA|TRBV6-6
ASSYSAGSYEQY
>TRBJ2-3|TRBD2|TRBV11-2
ASSLDARTSADTQY
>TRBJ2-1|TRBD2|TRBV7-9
ASSLVGLAVNEQF
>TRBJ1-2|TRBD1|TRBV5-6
ASSSEGAPGYT
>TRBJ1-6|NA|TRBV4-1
ASSQDGARGSYNSPLH
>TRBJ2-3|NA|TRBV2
ASSEYLLGRGDTQY
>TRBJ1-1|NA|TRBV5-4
ASSPPGGRLDTEAF
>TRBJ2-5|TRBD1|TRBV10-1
ASSRNTGDGETQY
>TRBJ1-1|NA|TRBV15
ATSRDEPGRFGAF
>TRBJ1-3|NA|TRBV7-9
ASTGPGGWTIY
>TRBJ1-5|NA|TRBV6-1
ASSEVDAFRGQPQH
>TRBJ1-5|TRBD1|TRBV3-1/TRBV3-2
ASSQGQGNQPQH
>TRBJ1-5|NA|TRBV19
ASSTHRDQPQH